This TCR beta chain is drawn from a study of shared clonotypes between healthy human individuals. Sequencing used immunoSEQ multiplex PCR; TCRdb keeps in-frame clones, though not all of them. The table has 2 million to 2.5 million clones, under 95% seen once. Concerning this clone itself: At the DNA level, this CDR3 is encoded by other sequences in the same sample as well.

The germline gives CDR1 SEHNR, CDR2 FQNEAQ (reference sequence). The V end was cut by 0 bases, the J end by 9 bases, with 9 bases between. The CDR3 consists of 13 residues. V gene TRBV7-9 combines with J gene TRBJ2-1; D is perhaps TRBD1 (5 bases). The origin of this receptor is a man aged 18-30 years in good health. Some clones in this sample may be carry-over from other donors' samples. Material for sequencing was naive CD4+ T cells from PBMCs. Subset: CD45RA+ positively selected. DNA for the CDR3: TGTGCCAGCAGCTTAGCGGGTAGGGGTGAGCAGTTCTTC. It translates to CASSLAGRGEQFF. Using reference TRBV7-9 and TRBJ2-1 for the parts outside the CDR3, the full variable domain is DTGVSQNPRHKITKRGQNVTFRCDPISEHNRLYWYRQTLGQGPEFLTYFQNEAQLEKSRLLSDRFSAERPKGSFSTLEIQRTEQGDSAMYLCASSLAGRGEQFFGPGTRLTVL.